The 29 T cell receptor beta chains below all came from one sample that was sequenced in a study of human T cells and chemical hapten exposure. Via MiXCR, TCRdb re-called the RACE reads, giving one row per CDR3 protein. Of more than 80,000 distinct CDR3 sequences listed, roughly an eighth are singletons. The time point was: pre-sensitization, week 0. Noted treatment: therapeutic diphenylcyclopropenone sensitization with weekly scalp DPC. The starting material was whole blood, obtained in connection with sensitization to the hapten diphenylcyclopropenone (DPC). The receptors were sampled from a woman aged 50 to 60 with alopecia areata. Some clones in this sample may be carry-over from other donors' samples.

The chain combines TRBV6-5 with TRBJ1-2, with TRBD1 identical over 8 bases. The CDR3 spans 14 residues. In germline, CDR1 is MNHEY, CDR2 SVGAGI. V trimming: 6 bases; J trimming: 2 bases; junction bases outside the gene matches: 5. CDR3 coding DNA: TGTGCCAGCAGGGCACAGGGGGTGAACTATGGCTACACCTTC. This encodes CASRAQGVNYGYTF.

At least ten counts were recorded for this clonotype. The rearrangement links TRBV29-1 to TRBJ1-1, with D possibly matching TRBD1 (6 bases). Trimming removed 6 bases from V and 4 bases from J, with 9 bases in between. Germline V gives CDR1 SQVTM, CDR2 ANQGSEA. The CDR3 length is 11 residues. The DNA for the CDR3 is TGCAGCGTGGGGACACCCACTGAAGCTTTCTTT. It is translated as CSVGTPTEAFF. Complete variable domain (other parts from reference TRBV29-1 and TRBJ1-1): SAVISQKPSRDICQRGTSLTIQCQVDSQVTMMFWYRQQPGQSLTLIATANQGSEATYESGFVIDKFPISRPNLTFSTLTVSNMSPEDSSIYLCSVGTPTEAFFGQGTRLTVV.

Here the CDR3 DNA reads TGTGCCAGCAACCGGGGGTCAGCATCGTTCTTC. This codes for CASNRGSASFF. The rearrangement links TRBV28 to TRBJ2-1; possibly TRBD2 for D (6 bases). Between the trimmed V and J ends, which lost 7 bases and 15 bases, there was a span of 16 bases. The CDR3 length is 11 residues. The germline gives CDR1 MDHEN, CDR2 SYDVKM.

V usage is TRBV3-1 and J usage is TRBJ2-1; D gene ambiguous. Germline CDR1 reads LGHDT; CDR2 reads YNNKEL (reference sequence). V lost 2 bases to trimming and J lost 12 bases, with 17 bases between them. The CDR3 sequence is 14 residues long. DNA of the CDR3: TGTGCCAGCAGCCAATACGACGCCCAGGATGCGCAGTTCTTC. Its translation is CASSQYDAQDAQFF.

The chain couples TRBV11-3 to TRBJ1-1; possibly TRBD1 for D (5 bases). Trimming shortened V by 4 bases and J by 3 bases, and 12 bases separated the two germline ends. The CDR3 totals 14 residues. Germline CDR1 SGHNT, CDR2 YENEEA. The CDR3, as DNA: TGTGCCAGCAGCTCGTCCAGGGTACACACTGAAGCTTTCTTT. This gives the protein CASSSSRVHTEAFF.

This clonotype was counted many times. V and J are TRBV11-1 and TRBJ2-7; TRBD1 matches 9 bases. Germline V gene lookup returns CDR1 SGHAT and CDR2 FQDESV (reference sequence). The CDR3 extends over 15 amino acids. V shed 4 bases and J 4 bases; nucleotides not matched to a gene: 8. The CDR3 DNA follows: TGTGCCAGCAGCTCCTCGGGGGACAGGGTATACGAGCAGTACTTC. Residues: CASSSSGDRVYEQYF.

The genes are TRBV27 and TRBJ1-2; TRBD1 agrees at 10 bases. V lost 3 bases, J lost 7 bases, and 14 bases stayed unmatched. The CDR3 extends over 17 amino acids. Germline-derived CDR1 and CDR2 are MNHEY and SMNVEV (reference sequence). CDR3 residues: CASSLEGIGQGVSGYTF. CDR3 nucleotide sequence: TGTGCCAGCAGTTTGGAGGGTATCGGACAGGGGGTGAGTGGCTACACCTTC.

The CDR3 reads CASSFEDGSLRDEQFF. As DNA, the CDR3 is TGTGCCAGCAGCTTCGAGGACGGGAGTCTTAGGGATGAGCAGTTCTTC. V gene TRBV7-9 combines with J gene TRBJ2-1, with a tentative D call TRBD2 (6 bases). This CDR3 spans 16 amino acids. With 3 bases removed from V and 8 bases from J, the gap between germline ends came to 20 bases. Germline V lookup: CDR1 SEHNR, CDR2 FQNEAQ (reference sequence).

This clonotype has a handful of counts. This sequence joins TRBV28 and TRBJ2-6; the D gene is possibly TRBD2 (5 bases). The germline V gene has CDR1 MDHEN and CDR2 SYDVKM. The CDR3 covers 18 residues. The V and J ends lost 7 bases and 0 bases respectively, with 19 bases between them. Here the CDR3 DNA reads TGTGCCAGCAATAGGAGGTGGGGTTATCACTCTGGGGCCAACGTCCTGACTTTC. It yields the protein CASNRRWGYHSGANVLTF.

This clonotype was recorded a few times. This sequence joins TRBV7-9 and TRBJ1-4; D is unresolved. Germline V lookup: CDR1 SEHNR, CDR2 FQNEAQ (reference sequence). V gave up 0 bases and J gave up 7 bases, with 9 bases separating them. CDR3 length: 14 residues. This chain's CDR3 is CASSLALDSEKLFF. In DNA form, the CDR3 reads TGTGCCAGCAGCTTAGCCTTGGACTCTGAAAAACTGTTTTTT.

This chain links TRBV27 with TRBJ1-5; 8 bases match TRBD1. This CDR3 region has 17 residues. Per the germline V gene, CDR1 is MNHEY and CDR2 is SMNVEV (reference sequence). After removal of 5 bases from V and 0 bases from J, the junction contained 9 bases not matched to a gene. The DNA of the CDR3 is TGTGCCAGCAGTAAGACAGGGGCCGCTTATAGCAATCAGCCCCAGCATTTT. As protein: CASSKTGAAYSNQPQHF.

This clonotype has a handful of counts. The chain joins TRBV18 to TRBJ1-2; no definite D call. Germline V lookup: CDR1 KGHSH, CDR2 LQKENI. The CDR3 contains 16 residues. V dropped 1 base and J dropped 4 bases, with 16 bases sitting between them. CDR3 nucleotide sequence: TGTGCCAGCTCACCACAGATGACGGACTTCCCCTATGGCTACACCTTC. This codes for CASSPQMTDFPYGYTF. Drawing the rest from reference TRBV18 and TRBJ1-2, the complete variable domain is NAGVMQNPRHLVRRRGQEARLRCSPMKGHSHVYWYRQLPEEGLKFMVYLQKENIIDESGMPKERFSAEFPKEGPSILRIQQVVRGDSAAYFCASSPQMTDFPYGYTFGSGTRLTVV.

This clonotype was seen only a few times. The J gene is TRBJ2-3, the V gene TRBV12-3 or TRBV12-4, with 11 bases that match TRBD2. This CDR3 is built from 19 residues. V dropped 2 bases and J dropped 2; count of bases not matched to a gene: 12. DNA of the CDR3: TGTGCCAGCAGTTTACTAAGCCGGACTAGCGGGTGGCACACAGATACGCAGTATTTT. Translation gives CASSLLSRTSGWHTDTQYF.

The sample holds a few counts of this clonotype. The genes are TRBV20-1 and TRBJ2-7, with D perhaps being TRBD1 or TRBD2 (5 bases each). The CDR3 spans 11 residues. Germline V gene sequence: CDR1 DFQATT, CDR2 SNEGSKA (reference sequence). The V gene lost 3 bases and the J gene lost 6 bases, with 9 bases spanning the gap. The CDR3 DNA is TGCAGTGCTAGTGGGGGTGCCGAGCAGTACTTC. This codes for CSASGGAEQYF.

The rearrangement uses TRBV7-2 and TRBJ2-7, with TRBD1 as a possible D gene (7 bases). V lost 4 bases, J lost 5 bases, and 27 bases lay in between. Germline loops: CDR1 SGHTA, CDR2 FQGNSA. The CDR3 extends over 18 amino acids. CDR3 amino acids: CASSSYPRGTAPLDEQYF. The CDR3 DNA reads TGTGCCAGCAGCTCCTACCCCCGGGGGACAGCCCCCCTGGACGAGCAGTACTTC.

The chain carries TRBV14 and TRBJ2-1, with D possibly TRBD1 on 5 matching bases. Deletions cut 3 bases from V and 1 base from J, with 19 bases between. The length of the CDR3 is 18 residues. CDR1 is SGHDN, CDR2 FVKESK, per germline. CDR3 amino acids: CASSQAGWGRASYNEQFF. The CDR3 DNA is TGTGCCAGCAGCCAGGCAGGTTGGGGCAGGGCGTCCTACAATGAGCAGTTCTTC.

This clonotype was detected ten times or more. The chain carries TRBV2 and TRBJ2-1; TRBD2 matches at 9 bases. The J segment lost 7 bases and the V segment lost 9 bases, leaving 4 bases of the junction unmatched. Germline V gives CDR1 SNHLY, CDR2 FYNNEI. CDR3 length equals 12 residues. For the CDR3, the DNA is TGTGCCAGTAGCGGGAGTCTGAATGAGCAGTTCTTC. It codes for CASSGSLNEQFF.

This clonotype showed up just a few times. This chain links TRBV5-1 with TRBJ2-7; 8 bases are shared with TRBD2. Germline CDR1 reads SGHRS; CDR2 reads YFSETQ. V lost 0 bases and J lost 6; bases outside the gene matches: 8. The CDR3 runs to 15 residues. The CDR3 is CASSLGTGRASEQYF. Here the CDR3 DNA reads TGCGCCAGCAGCTTGGGGACCGGGAGGGCCTCCGAGCAGTACTTC.

V gene TRBV27 combines with J gene TRBJ2-5; D is perhaps TRBD2 (6 bases). Germline CDR1 MNHEY, CDR2 SMNVEV (reference sequence). This CDR3 region has 17 residues. Trimming removed 9 bases at V and 7 bases at J, with 30 bases between. The CDR3 nucleotides are TGTGCCAGTAAAAAAAATTCGGGACTTTCGTCTCCGCGGACCCAGTACTTC. Its translation is CASKKNSGLSSPRTQYF.

The chain joins TRBV19 to TRBJ2-6; D possibly matches TRBD1 or TRBD2 (5 bases each). The germline gives CDR1 LNHDA, CDR2 SQIVND (reference sequence). V lost 5 bases, J lost 4 bases, and 21 bases lay in between. The length of the CDR3 is 18 residues. The DNA of the CDR3 is TGTGCCAGTAGTCGTCTGTTTCAGGGATCGGGAGGGGCCAACGTCCTGACTTTC. It specifies CASSRLFQGSGGANVLTF.

The sample holds many counts of this clonotype. The CDR3 sequence is CASSYSLAGGTYEQYF. The CDR3, as DNA: TGTGCCAGCAGTTACTCCCTAGCGGGGGGCACCTACGAGCAGTACTTC. The rearrangement uses TRBV6-5 and TRBJ2-7, with TRBD2 matching over 11 bases. Germline V gene data show CDR1 as MNHEY and CDR2 as SVGAGI. This CDR3 is 16 amino acids long. Trimming cost V 0 bases and J 2 bases; bases outside gene matches: 3.

This CDR3 is CASSFQTGGNTEAFF. As DNA, the CDR3 is TGTGCCAGCAGTTTTCAGACAGGGGGGAACACTGAAGCTTTCTTT. The chain recombines TRBV27 with TRBJ1-1; 9 bases are a match to TRBD1. Trimming cost V 3 bases and J 1 base; bases outside gene matches: 3. Germline V gene sequence: CDR1 MNHEY, CDR2 SMNVEV (reference sequence). The CDR3 has 15 amino acids.

The chain has TRBV5-6 and TRBJ1-2; no reliable D call. V was shortened by 4 bases and J by 10 bases, with 20 bases between the two germline ends. CDR1 SGHDT and CDR2 YYEEEE come from the germline V gene. This CDR3 is built from 14 residues. CDR3 coding DNA: TGTGCCAGCAGCCTGCGCCTCACACGAGAGGACTACACCTTC. It specifies CASSLRLTREDYTF.

The rearrangement links TRBV4-1 to TRBJ2-7; a possible D gene is TRBD1 (5 bases). Germline assignment: CDR1 MGHRA and CDR2 YSYEKL. Trimming left V 5 bases short and J 1 base short, with 6 bases between. This CDR3 spans 12 amino acids. CDR3 coding DNA: TGCGCCAGCAGCTCAGGGTCCTACGAGCAGTACTTC. It yields the protein CASSSGSYEQYF.

In its sample, this clonotype was seen a few times. V and J are TRBV7-6 and TRBJ2-1; no definite D call. The germline V and J ends were trimmed by 7 bases and 5 bases, with 12 bases remaining between them. This CDR3 spans 13 amino acids. CDR1 is SGHVS, CDR2 FNYEAQ, per germline. As DNA, the CDR3 is TGTGCCAGCAACTCTTTAACAAACAATGAGCAGTTCTTC. Protein product: CASNSLTNNEQFF.

This clonotype was seen many times. V is TRBV4-1 and J is TRBJ2-1; a weak D match, TRBD1 (5 bases). The CDR3 consists of 15 residues. Germline CDR1 MGHRA, CDR2 YSYEKL. The V and J ends lost 2 bases and 4 bases respectively, with 12 bases between them. CDR3 DNA: TGCGCCAGCAGCCAATCCCGGACACCGTACAATGAGCAGTTCTTC. Translated: CASSQSRTPYNEQFF.

There are many counts of this clonotype. CDR3 in DNA: TGTGCCAGCAGCCAAGGCGGAGGACGGAATCAGCCCCAGCATTTT. This encodes CASSQGGGRNQPQHF. V is TRBV3-1 and J is TRBJ1-5; D unresolved. Germline V gene sequence: CDR1 LGHDT, CDR2 YNNKEL (reference sequence). The V end lost 1 base, the J end lost 4 bases, and 11 bases lay between the germline ends. The length of the CDR3 is 15 residues. Drawing the rest from reference TRBV3-1 and TRBJ1-5, the complete variable domain is DTAVSQTPKYLVTQMGNDKSIKCEQNLGHDTMYWYKQDSKKFLKIMFSYNNKELIINETVPNRFSPKSPDKAHLNLHINSLELGDSAVYFCASSQGGGRNQPQHFGDGTRLSIL.

V usage is TRBV28 and J usage is TRBJ2-7; D might be TRBD1 (6 bases). The V end was cut by 6 bases, the J end by 2 bases, with 17 bases between. The CDR3 is 15 amino acids. CDR1 is MDHEN, CDR2 SYDVKM, per germline. The DNA for the CDR3 is TGTGCCAGCAGACTAGGGGGTATCTCGCCCTACGAGCAGTACTTC. This encodes CASRLGGISPYEQYF. Drawing the rest from reference TRBV28 and TRBJ2-7, the complete variable domain is DVKVTQSSRYLVKRTGEKVFLECVQDMDHENMFWYRQDPGLGLRLIYFSYDVKMKEKGDIPEGYSVSREKKERFSLILESASTNQTSMYLCASRLGGISPYEQYFGPGTRLTVT.

The chain recombines TRBV21-1 with TRBJ2-7; TRBD2 was called by the table and not checked on the DNA. TRBV21-1 is a recognized pseudogene. The CDR3 is 15 residues long. CDR3 nucleotide sequence: TGTGCCAGCAGCCGGACTCCTGCGAGCTCCTACGAGCAGTACTTC. The encoded protein is CASSRTPASSYEQYF.